The sequence of this T cell receptor beta chain was determined in a study of blood T cell repertoires in COVID-19. After removal of 4 bases from V and 5 bases from J, the junction contained 19 bases not matched to a gene. The CDR3 has 18 amino acids. Per the germline V gene, CDR1 is MNHEY and CDR2 is SMNVEV (reference sequence). Here immunoSEQ multiplex PCR was the method, and the copy in TCRdb shows in-frame clones only, minus some. This sample yields about 440,000 clones, of which around 91% are seen a single time; 0.6% to 0.7% belongs to the top ten. The clonotype was recovered from a man between 18 and 35 years old who had recovered from COVID-19. The gene calls are TRBV27 and TRBJ1-1; 7 bases are shared with TRBD1. The sample taken for sequencing was PBMCs or T cells enriched from blood (not recorded which). The CDR3, as DNA: TGTGCCAGCAGTTCCCTAAGGGGGCGACAGGGCCTCGAAACTGAAGCTTTCTTT. Translating gives CASSSLRGRQGLETEAFF.